This TCR beta chain was observed in a study of CD8 T cells in ankylosing spondylitis. MiXCR, applied by TCRdb to the 5' RACE reads, yields one record per CDR3 protein. The data contain around 250,000 distinct CDR3 sequences, approximately 12% of them singletons. This clonotype was recorded many times. The sample was blood, either unsorted or a sorted T cell fraction (not recorded which). The clonotype was recovered from a male donor with ankylosing spondylitis or in good health (not recorded which).

The CDR3 region is CSVALDLTYEQYF. Written as DNA, the CDR3 is TGCAGTGTCGCGCTGGACCTCACCTACGAGCAGTACTTC. This sequence joins TRBV20-1 and TRBJ2-7; D remains unclear. This CDR3 region has 13 residues. With 7 bases removed from V and 2 bases from J, the gap between germline ends came to 15 bases. Germline loops: CDR1 DFQATT, CDR2 SNEGSKA (reference sequence).